The 2 T cell receptor beta chains reported below all come from one sample, sequenced in a study of T cell responses to AZD1222 COVID-19 vaccine. TCRdb's copy holds only in-frame clones and misses some; the assay was immunoSEQ multiplex PCR. Of 190,000 or so clones listed, approximately 93% were seen once; the top ten hold 3% to 3.5%. The source was peripheral blood, collected 28 days after the second AZD1222 dose. These receptors all stem from an adult who received the AZD1222 COVID-19 vaccine.

The chain combines TRBV14 with TRBJ2-1; no clear D gene. Trimming took 4 bases from V and 0 from J, leaving 13 bases between them. CDR3 length equals 16 residues. CDR1 is SGHDN, CDR2 FVKESK, per germline. The CDR3 DNA is TGTGCCAGCAGCCTCCGGACCTCGAGCTCCTACAATGAGCAGTTCTTC. This sequence encodes CASSLRTSSSYNEQFF.

V and J are TRBV12-3 or TRBV12-4 and TRBJ1-2; D is unclear. The V gene lost 6 bases and the J gene lost 5 bases, with 13 bases spanning the gap. The CDR3 runs to 13 residues. The CDR3 region is CASSPPGGYGYTF. The CDR3 region has the DNA TGTGCCAGCAGCCCTCCGGGTGGATATGGCTACACCTTC.